Below, 17 T cell receptor beta chains from the same sample are listed, as sequenced in a study of control samples from healthy donors and cancer patients. Clones were sequenced by immunoSEQ multiplex PCR, and TCRdb holds only the in-frame ones, with some missing. The sample includes approximately 80,000 clones, 70% to 90% of them seen just once. Sequences were obtained from blood. The receptors originated from a woman aged 45 to 65 in good health.

This clone was seen more than once but under ten times. The chain combines TRBV7-2 with TRBJ1-2; TRBD1 matches at 7 bases. Germline V gene lookup returns CDR1 SGHTA and CDR2 FQGNSA. CDR3 length: 14 amino acids. The J segment lost 4 bases and the V segment lost 3 bases, leaving 5 bases of the junction unmatched. As DNA, the CDR3 is TGTGCCAGCAGCTTTACAGGGGTGGGCTATGGCTACACCTTC. It specifies CASSFTGVGYGYTF.

About this clone: One end of the junction does not line up with germline, which may come from a read error. The chain links TRBV2 to TRBJ2-3, with TRBD1 as a possible D gene (6 bases). CDR3 size: 16 residues. CDR1 is SNHLY, CDR2 FYNNEI, per germline. CDR3 nucleotides: TGTGCCAGCAGCGAAGCAGGGGTTGCTAGCACAGATACGCAGTATTTT. It is translated as CASSEAGVASTDTQYF.

This clone is a singleton in its sample. The rearrangement uses TRBV15 and TRBJ1-5; no clear D gene. V lost 1 base and J 5 bases, leaving 12 bases between the germline ends. There are 15 residues in the CDR3. In germline, CDR1 is LNHNV, CDR2 YYDKDF (reference sequence). CDR3 protein: CATSRGENIDQPQHF. The DNA for the CDR3 is TGTGCCACCAGCAGAGGTGAGAACATAGATCAGCCCCAGCATTTT. The variable domain in full, with the rest retrieved from reference TRBV15 and TRBJ1-5, is DAMVIQNPRYQVTQFGKPVTLSCSQTLNHNVMYWYQQKSSQAPKLLFHYYDKDFNNEADTPDNFQSRRPNTSFCFLDIRSPGLGDTAMYLCATSRGENIDQPQHFGDGTRLSIL.

This chain connects TRBV14 to TRBJ2-1, with D possibly TRBD1 on 6 matching bases. Germline V lookup: CDR1 SGHDN, CDR2 FVKESK. Trimming left V 1 base short and J 10 bases short, with 20 bases between. This CDR3 is built from 16 residues. In DNA form, the CDR3 reads TGTGCCAGCAGCCAAGTGTTCGGAAGCAGGGGTGAAGAGCAGTTCTTC. Amino acid sequence: CASSQVFGSRGEEQFF.

The chain recombines TRBV6-2 or TRBV6-3 with TRBJ2-1, with D uncertain. This CDR3 comprises 11 residues. CDR1 MNHEY and CDR2 SVGEGT come from the germline V gene. Trimming took 4 bases from V and 4 from J, leaving 2 bases between them. CDR3 bases: TGTGCCAGCAGTTTATACAATGAGCAGTTCTTC. It codes for CASSLYNEQFF.

The chain is built from TRBV24-1 and TRBJ1-1; D remains ambiguous. Germline lookup yields CDR1 KGHDR and CDR2 SFDVKD. The CDR3 spans 13 residues. V dropped 1 base and J dropped 0 bases, with 2 bases sitting between them. CDR3 residues: CATSDFMNTEAFF. In DNA, the CDR3 is TGTGCCACCAGTGATTTTATGAACACTGAAGCTTTCTTT.

DNA of the CDR3: TGCGCCAGCAGCTCGGGATCACGAAGCACAGATACGCAGTATTTT. It encodes CASSSGSRSTDTQYF. The V and J genes are TRBV5-1 and TRBJ2-3, with TRBD2 as a possible D gene (5 bases). Germline loops: CDR1 SGHRS, CDR2 YFSETQ. The V end was cut by 3 bases, the J end by 0 bases, with 11 bases between. The CDR3 extends over 15 amino acids.

The V gene is TRBV19, the J gene TRBJ1-2, with no clear D. V lost 5 bases and J 4 bases, leaving 17 bases between the germline ends. Germline V gives CDR1 LNHDA, CDR2 SQIVND (reference sequence). The length of the CDR3 is 15 residues. The CDR3 sequence is CASSLTNSGSYGYTF. The CDR3, as DNA: TGTGCCAGTAGTCTGACGAACTCAGGTTCCTATGGCTACACCTTC.

This clone was picked up one time. The chain carries TRBV20-1 and TRBJ1-1; possible D gene TRBD1, 5 bases. CDR1 is DFQATT, CDR2 SNEGSKA, per germline (reference sequence). V was clipped by 7 bases and J by 1 base, with 7 bases between them. The CDR3 contains 11 residues. Here the CDR3 reads CSGQRNTEAFF. The CDR3, as DNA: TGCAGTGGACAGAGGAACACTGAAGCTTTCTTT.

The chain is built from TRBV2 and TRBJ1-4, with a weak D call TRBD1 (5 bases). V gave up 8 bases and J gave up 8 bases, with 21 bases separating them. Germline V gene data show CDR1 as SNHLY and CDR2 as FYNNEI. The CDR3 runs to 15 residues. The CDR3 here is CASLVEGYGDEKLFF. The CDR3 DNA follows: TGTGCCAGCCTAGTTGAAGGGTATGGGGACGAAAAACTGTTTTTT.

The chain is built from TRBV2 and TRBJ2-2; TRBD1 agrees at 8 bases. This CDR3 spans 14 amino acids. V gave up 4 bases and J gave up 4 bases; unmatched junction bases: 2. The germline CDR1 and CDR2 sequences are SNHLY and FYNNEI. The CDR3 bases are TGTGCCAGCAGTGCACAGGGGGGCACCGGGGAGCTGTTTTTT. As protein: CASSAQGGTGELFF.

The chain uses TRBV5-8 and TRBJ2-3, with 16 bases matching TRBD2. The length of the CDR3 is 18 residues. Losses at the gene ends were 3 bases for V and 3 bases for J; bases not matched to a gene: 7. Germline V gives CDR1 SGHTS, CDR2 YDEGEE. The CDR3 sequence is CASSSGTSGGVRTDTQYF. The CDR3 DNA reads TGTGCCAGCAGCTCGGGGACTAGCGGGGGGGTACGGACAGATACGCAGTATTTT.

This clone occurred once. The chain is built from TRBV2 and TRBJ2-3; D is ambiguous. The CDR3 has 13 residues. Between the trimmed V and J ends, which lost 1 base and 8 bases, there was a span of 10 bases. CDR1 and CDR2 from the germline V gene are SNHLY and FYNNEI. CDR3 loop: CASSEEGLVTQYF. The CDR3 DNA is TGTGCCAGCAGTGAAGAGGGTCTTGTTACGCAGTATTTT.

The chain carries TRBV5-1 and TRBJ2-1; 15 bases match TRBD2. This CDR3 region has 15 residues. From germline, CDR1 is SGHRS and CDR2 YFSETQ. The J segment lost 11 bases and the V segment lost 8 bases, leaving 11 bases of the junction unmatched. The chain's CDR3 is CASVGLAGGSTKQFF. The CDR3 DNA reads TGCGCCAGTGTGGGACTAGCGGGGGGTAGCACGAAGCAGTTCTTC.

The chain recombines TRBV6-5 with TRBJ1-5; tentative D call: TRBD1 (6 bases). The germline V gene has CDR1 MNHEY and CDR2 SVGAGI. There are 15 residues in the CDR3. Trimming pared 8 bases from V and 6 bases from J, leaving 20 bases between. CDR3 sequence reads: CASGLSTQGSQPQHF. The CDR3 DNA is TGTGCCAGCGGACTATCGACACAGGGAAGTCAGCCCCAGCATTTT.

The chain links TRBV5-6 to TRBJ1-2; 9 bases map to TRBD1. The germline V gene encodes CDR1 SGHDT and CDR2 YYEEEE. CDR3 length: 15 amino acids. Trimming removed 4 bases from V and 2 bases from J; junction bases left unmatched: 6. The CDR3 DNA sequence: TGTGCCAGCAGCCAGGGACAGGGATCCAACTATGGCTACACCTTC. It translates to CASSQGQGSNYGYTF. Supplemented by reference TRBV5-6 and TRBJ1-2, the full variable domain reads DAGVTQSPTHLIKTRGQQVTLRCSPKSGHDTVSWYQQALGQGPQFIFQYYEEEERQRGNFPDRFSGHQFPNYSSELNVNALLLGDSALYLCASSQGQGSNYGYTFGSGTRLTVV.

This clone was seen once. The V call is TRBV5-5, the J call TRBJ2-4; TRBD2 might be the D (7 bases). The CDR3 extends over 15 amino acids. V shed 4 bases and J shed 1 base, with 12 bases lying between them. Per the germline V gene, CDR1 is SGHKS and CDR2 is YYEKEE (reference sequence). The CDR3 DNA sequence: TGTGCCAGCAGCCGGGGGGACACGGCCAAAAACATTCAGTACTTC. Protein product: CASSRGDTAKNIQYF.